The clone carrying this T cell receptor beta chain was counted at least ten times. Its specificity is not known. The V gene lost 2 bases and the J gene lost 9 bases, with 8 bases spanning the gap. Germline CDR1 SGHTA, CDR2 FQGNSA. The CDR3 is 12 amino acids. It was with a sample-barcoded 5' primer and a J-beta primer mix that a second PCR of roughly 7 to 12 cycles was run. Via MiXCR, TCRdb re-called the 5' RACE reads, giving one row per CDR3 protein. This sample has about 680,000 distinct CDR3 sequences, with 45% to 50% found just once. This entry belongs to a study of blood T cells in healthy people across ages. Findings and caveats of the study: There was no known CMV status for donors, so expanded clonotype changes were possibly confounded.

The gene calls are TRBV7-2 and TRBJ2-4; D is unresolved. The TCR comes from a woman in her sixties or seventies in good health. Sequenced input: blood. Here the CDR3 DNA reads TGTGCCAGCAGCTTACAGGAGAGCATTCAGTACTTC. It specifies CASSLQESIQYF.